This T cell receptor beta chain was recovered during a study of cytomegalovirus exposure and HLA in healthy donors. The PCR contained 60 Vbeta and 13 Jbeta primers. The assay was immunoSEQ multiplex PCR, and TCRdb's table has in-frame clones only and misses some. This sample yields 150,000 to 200,000 clones, of which approximately 82% are seen a single time; under 2.5% belongs to the top ten. This clone was found a few times. This TCR was recovered from a woman in her twenties or thirties in good health and CMV-seronegative. Material: PBMCs.

The CDR3 DNA follows: TGTGCCAGCAGCGTGAACGTACAGGGGGTGGGTGAGCAGTACTTC. As protein: CASSVNVQGVGEQYF. V usage is TRBV9 and J usage is TRBJ2-7, with 8 positions matching TRBD1. Trimming removed 2 bases from V and 7 bases from J; junction bases left unmatched: 11. Germline CDR1 reads SGDLS; CDR2 reads YYNGEE. This CDR3 is built from 15 residues. Full variable domain (outside the CDR3, taken from reference TRBV9 and TRBJ2-7): DSGVTQTPKHLITATGQRVTLRCSPRSGDLSVYWYQQSLDQGLQFLIQYYNGEERAKGNILERFSAQQFPDLHSELNLSSLELGDSALYFCASSVNVQGVGEQYFGPGTRLTVT.